This section outlines one TCR beta chain sequence together with its context. This clone has a handful of counts. Its antigen has not been determined. No base-level quality is on record; no much larger clone is a single base apart. This record belongs to a study of OX40 agonist ivuxolimab in advanced cancers. Context from the whole study: Ivuxolimab, which targeted the costimulatory receptor OX40 (CD134), was an agonistic, fully human IgG2 monoclonal antibody. Of the 52 patients in dose escalation, about 20 had hepatocellular carcinoma, about 15 had melanoma, 9 had renal cell carcinoma and 9 had head and neck cancer. Patients were allowed to have had prior anti-PD-1, anti-PD-L1 or anti-CTLA-4 therapy, and approximately 40% of the dose-escalation patients had previously received checkpoint inhibitors. Partial responses were achieved by three dose-escalation patients, of whom one had hepatocellular carcinoma and two had cutaneous melanoma. Peripheral TCRbeta sequencing was intended to test whether TCR sequence diversity was altered and clonal T-cell expansion was caused by ivuxolimab. Intravenous ivuxolimab was administered to patients every 2 weeks at six dose levels: 0.01, 0.1, 0.3, 1.5, 3 and 10 mg/kg. The paper covers the monotherapy dose-escalation part of the phase I ivuxolimab trial, which included N ≈ 50 patients. A male proportion of approximately 83% and a mean age of about 60 years, ranging from roughly 20 to 80, were recorded for the dose-escalation cohort.

Cut back by 4 bases and 3 bases, the V and J ends lie 7 bases apart. According to the germline V gene (reference sequence), CDR1 reads SEHNR and CDR2 reads FQNEAQ. Counted from cysteine to phenylalanine, this CDR3 has 14 amino acids. The only DNA kept is the CDR3, 42 bases in frame from the first base. Beyond this particular receptor, the publication reports: At doses of 0.1 to 3.0 mg/kg, clonal expansion of both CD4+ and CD8+ blood T cells was observed from baseline to week 6. Which antigens the clonally expanded peripheral T cells were specific for was not determined. Partial responders in the 0.1-3.0 mg/kg groups had among the lowest normalized peripheral clonal expansion, especially among CD8+ T cells. After ivuxolimab, more expanded clones were found on average in CD8+ T cells than in CD4+ T cells. Low levels of normalized T-cell clonal expansion were also seen in some patients who did not respond.

To sequence the TCRbeta CDR3 region, genomic DNA was isolated from the sorted cells. TCRbeta CDR3 regions were sequenced using the immunoSEQ Assay. What TCRdb holds here is the immuneACCESS table cut down to in-frame rearrangements. Part of the clones is not present; checked against another copy, under half of the missing clones reflect an unresolved V gene, and the others are unexplained. The sample table records about 45,000 clones; approximately 86% of these occur just once. Less than 0.4% of the sample is taken by the ten largest. Patients with autoimmune disease history or receiving systemic immunosuppression were excluded from the trial. Peripheral blood for TCR sequencing was collected from all dose cohorts at baseline, on cycle 4 day 1, and on cycle 7 day 1. The samples were taken from a phase I, first-in-human, multicenter, open-label dose-escalation trial of ivuxolimab. Adults with locally advanced or metastatic head and neck squamous cell, hepatocellular, melanoma or renal cell carcinoma were enrolled in the trial. Before TCR sequencing, CD4+ T cells and CD8+ T cells were sorted from peripheral blood as separate populations.

Specimen: CD4+ or CD8+ T cells sorted from blood, collected in a trial of the OX40 agonist ivuxolimab. The receptor chain draws on TRBV7-9 and TRBJ1-6, with TRBD1 as a weak D call on 5 bases. The sequence was collected from an adult with an advanced solid tumor such as melanoma, head and neck, liver or kidney cancer. The base sequence is TGTGCCAGCAGCTCAGGGTACTATAATTCACCCCTCCACTTT. This encodes CASSSGYYNSPLHF.